Sequencing of this TCR beta chain was carried out in a study of blood T cell repertoires in COVID-19. Study at large: Material from acute and convalescent COVID-19 was sourced from the United States, Italy and Spain.

With regard to this clone: The same CDR3 also results from other DNA sequences found in this sample.

TCRdb's table, derived via immunoSEQ multiplex PCR, lists solely in-frame clones and lacks some. The repertoire includes some 120,000 clones, under 95% of them detected once, and around 3.7% sits in the top ten. The CDR3 runs 15 residues. Germline trimming cut 2 bases from V and 1 base from J; bases unmatched to any gene: 3. CDR1 and CDR2 from the germline V gene are MNHNY and SVGAGI (reference sequence). V and J are TRBV6-6 and TRBJ1-1; 8 nucleotides agree with TRBD1. This TCR was recovered from a man between 45 and 60 years old with active COVID-19. Sequencing was carried out using peripheral blood. The CDR3 region has the DNA TGTGCCAGCAGTTACCCCAGGGGGCAGAACACTGAAGCTTTCTTT. It is translated as CASSYPRGQNTEAFF.